Shown below are 27 T cell receptor beta chains from a single sample sequenced in a study of blood T cell repertoires in COVID-19. TCRdb keeps only in-frame clones here, not all; method: immunoSEQ multiplex PCR. This table holds some 74,000 clones, 65% to 85% found once. Material: peripheral blood. These receptors were collected from a man aged 70 or older with active or convalescent COVID-19.

The chain recombines TRBV5-4 with TRBJ1-1; D unresolved. V was shortened by 4 bases and J by 8 bases, with 12 bases between the two germline ends. Germline V gene lookup returns CDR1 SGHNT and CDR2 YYREEE (reference sequence). This CDR3 has 12 amino acids. The CDR3 sequence is CASSALREEAFF. CDR3 DNA: TGTGCCAGCAGCGCACTTCGAGAGGAAGCTTTCTTT.

This clone showed up just once. This chain links TRBV7-9 with TRBJ2-2; 7 bases match TRBD1. After removal of 5 bases from V and 9 bases from J, the junction contained 6 bases not matched to a gene. The CDR3 extends over 13 amino acids. Germline assignment: CDR1 SEHNR and CDR2 FQNEAQ (reference sequence). The CDR3 nucleotides read TGTGCCAGCAGCCGGGACAGCGCCCGGGAGCTGTTTTTT. It yields the protein CASSRDSARELFF.

This chain joins TRBV6-5 and TRBJ1-2; 9 nucleotides agree with TRBD1. V lost 2 bases to trimming and J lost 7 bases; unmatched junction nucleotides: 8. This CDR3 has 15 residues. Germline V gene sequence: CDR1 MNHEY, CDR2 SVGAGI. The DNA for the CDR3 is TGTGCCAGCAGTTACCGAGGACAGGGGACGGGTGGCTACACCTTC. It codes for CASSYRGQGTGGYTF.

The genes are TRBV10-3 and TRBJ2-2; no clear D gene. V was trimmed by 0 bases and J by 1 base, leaving 9 bases between them. Germline-derived CDR1 and CDR2 are ENHRY and SYGVKD. CDR3 length equals 16 residues. CDR3 nucleotide sequence: TGTGCCATCAGTGAGTCGGAGAGGATGAACACCGGGGAGCTGTTTTTT. It specifies CAISESERMNTGELFF.

The CDR3 sequence: CASSTGQVLEKLFF. The CDR3 nucleotides read TGTGCCAGTAGCACGGGACAGGTTCTTGAAAAACTGTTTTTT. The genes are TRBV19 and TRBJ1-4; 8 bases are a match to TRBD1. The length of the CDR3 is 14 residues. Germline-derived CDR1 and CDR2 are LNHDA and SQIVND (reference sequence). V shed 6 bases and J 7 bases; nucleotides not matched to a gene: 7. Filled out from reference TRBV19 and TRBJ1-4, the complete variable domain reads DGGITQSPKYLFRKEGQNVTLSCEQNLNHDAMYWYRQDPGQGLRLIYYSQIVNDFQKGDIAEGYSVSREKKESFPLTVTSAQKNPTAFYLCASSTGQVLEKLFFGSGTQLSVL.

A remark on this clone: This same CDR3 is encoded by further DNA sequences in the sample. This chain connects TRBV5-4 to TRBJ2-3; 12 bases match TRBD2. The germline V gene has CDR1 SGHNT and CDR2 YYREEE (reference sequence). After removal of 1 base from V and 2 bases from J, the junction contained 5 bases not matched to a gene. The CDR3 totals 17 residues. This chain's CDR3 is CASSLRLAGGPTDTQYF. CDR3 in DNA: TGTGCCAGCAGCTTGAGGCTAGCGGGGGGGCCCACAGATACGCAGTATTTT.

The chain has TRBV7-2 and TRBJ2-1, with TRBD2 as a possible D gene (7 bases). CDR1 and CDR2 (germline): SGHTA, FQGNSA. Trimming took off 1 base at V and 9 bases at J, with 13 bases between the two ends. There are 14 residues in the CDR3. The CDR3: CASSLGGGPGEQFF. For the CDR3, the DNA is TGTGCCAGCAGCTTAGGGGGGGGGCCTGGTGAGCAGTTCTTC.

For the CDR3, the DNA is TGCGCCAGCAGCCAAGTGTACGGGAGCTCTTCACCCCTCCACTTT. This translates into CASSQVYGSSSPLHF. The V and J genes are TRBV4-1 and TRBJ1-6; D call uncertain. The CDR3 is made up of 15 amino acids. V dropped 1 base and J dropped 9 bases, with 13 bases sitting between them. Looked up from germline, CDR1 is MGHRA and CDR2 is YSYEKL.

V gene TRBV4-2 combines with J gene TRBJ1-5; D perhaps matches TRBD1 (6 bases). The CDR3 covers 16 residues. Germline CDR1 reads LGHNA; CDR2 reads YNFKEQ. Trimming left V 0 bases short and J 2 bases short, with 11 bases between. The CDR3 DNA follows: TGTGCCAGCAGCCAAGATGAAGGGGGGGGCAATCAGCCCCAGCATTTT. This gives the protein CASSQDEGGGNQPQHF.

V is TRBV9 and J is TRBJ2-4, with a weak D call TRBD1 (6 bases). CDR1 and CDR2 from the germline V gene are SGDLS and YYNGEE. Trimming took off 0 bases at V and 6 bases at J, with 19 bases between the two ends. CDR3 length: 17 residues. DNA of the CDR3: TGTGCCAGCAGCGTAGATTCACGGTCAGGGGCTGGAAACATTCAGTACTTC. Its translation: CASSVDSRSGAGNIQYF.

The table lists this clone with a count of one. The chain combines TRBV5-1 with TRBJ2-1; TRBD2 matches at 8 bases. V lost 1 base and J lost 10; bases outside the gene matches: 4. Germline V gives CDR1 SGHRS, CDR2 YFSETQ. The CDR3 covers 13 residues. In DNA form, the CDR3 reads TGCGCCAGCAGCTTGTCCTCGGGAGGGGAGCAGTTCTTC. Its translation: CASSLSSGGEQFF.

This sequence joins TRBV30 and TRBJ1-2; D is possibly TRBD1 (5 bases). The germline V and J ends were trimmed by 4 bases and 0 bases, with 15 bases remaining between them. The CDR3 is made up of 15 amino acids. From germline, CDR1 is GTSNPN and CDR2 SVGIG (reference sequence). DNA for the CDR3: TGTGCCTGGACCCTCGGGGGGGTAGCTAACTATGGCTACACCTTC. Translation gives CAWTLGGVANYGYTF.

The CDR3 bases are TGCGCCAGCAGCTTGAGGGGGACTAGCGGACGTAAGGCAGATACGCAGTATTTT. It yields the protein CASSLRGTSGRKADTQYF. The J gene is TRBJ2-3, the V gene TRBV5-1, with 11 bases matching TRBD2. The J segment lost 4 bases and the V segment lost 1 base, leaving 11 bases of the junction unmatched. CDR1 SGHRS and CDR2 YFSETQ come from the germline V gene. The CDR3 extends over 18 amino acids.

The V and J genes are TRBV2 and TRBJ2-3; D remains ambiguous. Per the germline V gene, CDR1 is SNHLY and CDR2 is FYNNEI. CDR3 size: 12 residues. Trimming removed 3 bases from V and 7 bases from J, with 8 bases in between. CDR3 residues: CASSDRGNTQYF. The CDR3 nucleotides read TGTGCCAGCAGTGATCGAGGCAATACGCAGTATTTT. Full variable domain (rest looked up from reference TRBV2 and TRBJ2-3): EPEVTQTPSHQVTQMGQEVILRCVPISNHLYFYWYRQILGQKVEFLVSFYNNEISEKSEIFDDQFSVERPDGSNFTLKIRSTKLEDSAMYFCASSDRGNTQYFGPGTRLTVL.

The chain is built from TRBV19 and TRBJ2-5; 8 nucleotides align to TRBD1. This CDR3 region has 14 residues. Germline lookup yields CDR1 LNHDA and CDR2 SQIVND (reference sequence). The V and J ends lost 5 bases and 4 bases, in that order; junction bases with no gene match: 6. This CDR3 reads CASSLQTGVETQYF. CDR3 nucleotide sequence: TGTGCCAGTAGTCTACAGACAGGGGTAGAGACCCAGTACTTC.

V and J are TRBV6-5 and TRBJ1-5; no reliable D call. Trimming removed 5 bases from V and 5 bases from J, with 10 bases in between. The CDR3 length is 13 residues. Germline V gene sequence: CDR1 MNHEY, CDR2 SVGAGI. The CDR3 is CASSLERDQPQHF. CDR3 coding DNA: TGTGCCAGCAGTCTAGAGAGGGATCAGCCCCAGCATTTT.

The rearrangement joins TRBV28 to TRBJ1-4; D unresolved. The V end was cut by 7 bases, the J end by 0 bases, with 12 bases between. In germline, CDR1 is MDHEN, CDR2 SYDVKM. The CDR3 has 15 amino acids. The chain's CDR3 is CASTLDSATNEKLFF. The CDR3 bases are TGTGCCAGCACCTTGGACTCTGCAACTAATGAAAAACTGTTTTTT.

This chain connects TRBV2 to TRBJ2-5, with D perhaps TRBD1 (6 bases). With 6 bases removed from V and 5 bases from J, the gap between germline ends came to 19 bases. The CDR3 is made up of 15 amino acids. Per germline, CDR1 SNHLY and CDR2 FYNNEI. The CDR3 DNA follows: TGTGCCAGCAGATCCGGGACATTGGGGATGGAGACCCAGTACTTC. This gives the protein CASRSGTLGMETQYF.

This clone appeared once. Written as DNA, the CDR3 is TGTGCCAGTAGGCCCCGGGACAGGGTGAACACTGAAGCTTTCTTT. Protein: CASRPRDRVNTEAFF. The chain couples TRBV19 to TRBJ1-1; 9 bases fit TRBD1. The J segment lost 0 bases and the V segment lost 6 bases, leaving 5 bases of the junction unmatched. There are 15 residues in the CDR3. Germline CDR1 reads LNHDA; CDR2 reads SQIVND (reference sequence).

The chain is built from TRBV20-1 and TRBJ2-1; 7 nucleotides align to TRBD2. The CDR3 contains 11 residues. V trimming: 6 bases; J trimming: 12 bases; junction bases outside the gene matches: 8. The V gene's germline CDR1 is DFQATT and CDR2 SNEGSKA (reference sequence). The CDR3 loop is CSAKEGRGQFF. CDR3 sequence (DNA): TGCAGTGCGAAAGAGGGGAGGGGGCAGTTCTTC.

J is TRBJ2-3 and V is TRBV28; perhaps TRBD2 as D (7 bases). Germline V gene sequence: CDR1 MDHEN, CDR2 SYDVKM. CDR3 length: 15 amino acids. Trimming left V 5 bases short and J 5 bases short, with 17 bases between. The CDR3: CASSLVGGGLDTQYF. In DNA form, the CDR3 reads TGTGCCAGCAGTCTCGTAGGGGGGGGTTTAGATACGCAGTATTTT.

This chain joins TRBV6-5 and TRBJ2-1, with D tentatively TRBD1 (6 bases). This CDR3 has 14 residues. V lost 11 bases and J lost 0, with 14 bases in between. Germline V gene data show CDR1 as MNHEY and CDR2 as SVGAGI. The CDR3 spells CAHRDMSSYNEQFF. Written as DNA, the CDR3 is TGTGCCCACCGGGACATGAGCTCCTACAATGAGCAGTTCTTC.

This clone was detected once. The genes are TRBV5-4 and TRBJ2-3, with 7 bases that match TRBD1. The CDR3 runs to 15 residues. The V gene's germline CDR1 is SGHNT and CDR2 YYREEE (reference sequence). Trimming cost V 3 bases and J 5 bases; bases outside gene matches: 9. The CDR3 loop is CASSSPPTGQDTQYF. The CDR3 region has the DNA TGTGCCAGCAGCTCCCCTCCGACAGGGCAAGATACGCAGTATTTT.

Worth noting for this clone: A junction boundary mismatches the germline segment, possibly from a read error. The chain employs TRBV2 and TRBJ1-2; 7 bases fit TRBD1. The CDR3 runs 11 residues. In germline, CDR1 is SNHLY, CDR2 FYNNEI. The CDR3 DNA reads as TGTGCCAGCAGTGATGGGGACAGCGTTGACTTC. This gives the protein CASSDGDSVDF.

The chain recombines TRBV10-3 with TRBJ2-1; no clear D. V was pared by 4 bases and J by 7 bases, with 14 bases between. The CDR3 loop spans 14 amino acids. Germline CDR1 is ENHRY and CDR2 is SYGVKD. CDR3 loop: CAISGLNEANEQFF. The CDR3 DNA reads as TGTGCCATCAGTGGACTGAACGAAGCAAATGAGCAGTTCTTC.

The chain joins TRBV2 to TRBJ2-3, with TRBD2 matching 12 bases. This CDR3 has 18 amino acids. CDR1 and CDR2 (germline): SNHLY, FYNNEI. J was trimmed by 1 base and V by 3 bases; bases with no gene match: 8. CDR3 region: CASSEGLAGGPRTDTQYF. CDR3 DNA sequence: TGTGCCAGCAGTGAGGGTCTAGCGGGGGGGCCTCGCACAGATACGCAGTATTTT.

The J gene is TRBJ2-3, the V gene TRBV7-6; 9 nucleotides match TRBD2. Trimming cost V 6 bases and J 2 bases; bases outside gene matches: 9. The CDR3 spans 16 residues. Per the germline V gene, CDR1 is SGHVS and CDR2 is FNYEAQ. CDR3 amino acids: CASSSRLADYTDTQYF. As DNA, the CDR3 is TGTGCCAGCAGTAGCAGACTAGCGGACTACACAGATACGCAGTATTTT.